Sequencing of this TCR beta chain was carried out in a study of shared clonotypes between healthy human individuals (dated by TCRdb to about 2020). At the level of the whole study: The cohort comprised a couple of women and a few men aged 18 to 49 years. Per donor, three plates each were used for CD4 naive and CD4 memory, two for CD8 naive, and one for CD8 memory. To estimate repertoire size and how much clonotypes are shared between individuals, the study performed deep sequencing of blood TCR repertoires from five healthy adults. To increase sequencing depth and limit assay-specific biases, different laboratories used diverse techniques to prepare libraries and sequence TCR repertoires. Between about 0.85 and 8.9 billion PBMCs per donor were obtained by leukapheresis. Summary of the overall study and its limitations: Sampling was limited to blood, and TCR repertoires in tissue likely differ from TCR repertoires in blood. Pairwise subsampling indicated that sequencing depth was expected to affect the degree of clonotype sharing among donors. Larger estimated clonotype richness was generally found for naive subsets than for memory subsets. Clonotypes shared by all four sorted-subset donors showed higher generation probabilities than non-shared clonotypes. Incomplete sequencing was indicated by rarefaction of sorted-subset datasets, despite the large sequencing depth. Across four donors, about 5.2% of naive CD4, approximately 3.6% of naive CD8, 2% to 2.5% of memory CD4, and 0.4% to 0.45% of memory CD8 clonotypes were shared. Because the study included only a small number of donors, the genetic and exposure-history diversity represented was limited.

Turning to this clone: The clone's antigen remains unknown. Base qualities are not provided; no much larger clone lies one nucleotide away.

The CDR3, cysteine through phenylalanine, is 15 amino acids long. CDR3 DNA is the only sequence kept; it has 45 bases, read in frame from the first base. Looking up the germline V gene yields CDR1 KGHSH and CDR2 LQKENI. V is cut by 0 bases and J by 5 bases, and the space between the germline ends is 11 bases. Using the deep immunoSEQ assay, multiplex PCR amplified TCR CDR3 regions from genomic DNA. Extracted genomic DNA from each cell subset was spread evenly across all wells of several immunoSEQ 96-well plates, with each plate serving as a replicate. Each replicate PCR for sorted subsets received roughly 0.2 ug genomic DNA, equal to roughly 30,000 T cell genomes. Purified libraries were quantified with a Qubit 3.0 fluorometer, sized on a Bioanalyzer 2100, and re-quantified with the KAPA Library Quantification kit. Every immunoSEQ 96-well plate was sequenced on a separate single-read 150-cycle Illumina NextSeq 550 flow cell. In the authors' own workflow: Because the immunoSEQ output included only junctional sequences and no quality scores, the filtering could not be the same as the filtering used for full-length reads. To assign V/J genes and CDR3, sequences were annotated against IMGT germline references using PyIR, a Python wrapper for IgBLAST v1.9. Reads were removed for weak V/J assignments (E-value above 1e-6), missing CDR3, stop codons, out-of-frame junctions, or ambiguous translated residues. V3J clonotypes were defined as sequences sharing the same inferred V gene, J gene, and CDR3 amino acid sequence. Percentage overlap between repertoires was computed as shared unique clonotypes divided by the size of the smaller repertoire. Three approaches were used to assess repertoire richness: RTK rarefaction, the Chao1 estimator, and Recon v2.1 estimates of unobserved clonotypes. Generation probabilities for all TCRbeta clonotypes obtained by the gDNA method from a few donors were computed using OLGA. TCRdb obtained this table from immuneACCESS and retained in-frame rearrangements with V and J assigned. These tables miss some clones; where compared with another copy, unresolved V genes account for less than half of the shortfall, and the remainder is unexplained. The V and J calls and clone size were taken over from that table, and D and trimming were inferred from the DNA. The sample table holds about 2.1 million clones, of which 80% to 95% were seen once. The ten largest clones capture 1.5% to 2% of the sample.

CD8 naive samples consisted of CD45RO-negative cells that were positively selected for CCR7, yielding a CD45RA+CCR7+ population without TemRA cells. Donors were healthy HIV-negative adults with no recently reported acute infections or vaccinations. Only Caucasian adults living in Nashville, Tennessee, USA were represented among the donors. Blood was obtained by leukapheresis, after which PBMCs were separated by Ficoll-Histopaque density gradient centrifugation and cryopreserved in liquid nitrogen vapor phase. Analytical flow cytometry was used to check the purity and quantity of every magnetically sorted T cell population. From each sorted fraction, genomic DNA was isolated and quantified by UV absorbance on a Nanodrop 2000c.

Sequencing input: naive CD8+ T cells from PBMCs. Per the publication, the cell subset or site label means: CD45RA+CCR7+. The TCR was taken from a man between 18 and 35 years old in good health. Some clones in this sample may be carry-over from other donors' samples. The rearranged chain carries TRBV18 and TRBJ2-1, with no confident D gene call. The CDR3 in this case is CASSPPRVADNEQFF. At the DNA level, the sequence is TGTGCCAGCTCACCACCTCGCGTTGCGGACAATGAGCAGTTCTTC.